A selection of T cell receptor beta chains follows, all from one sample in a study of blood T cell repertoires in COVID-19. The assay was immunoSEQ multiplex PCR, and TCRdb's table has in-frame clones only and misses some. The repertoire consists of roughly 250,000 clones, with under 85% occurring once and the leading ten covering approximately 4%. The material sequenced was peripheral blood. The source is a woman in her forties with active or convalescent COVID-19. CDR3s include the opening cysteine and the closing phenylalanine or tryptophan. D genes are given only for firm matches. Size values are once, few and many counts, or a class for expanded clones, and some rows have none.

CDR3aa: CASRRDRNTEAFF
CDR3nt: TGTGCCAGCAGAAGGGACAGGAACACTGAAGCTTTCTTT
j_gene: TRBJ1-1
v_gene: TRBV6-4
d_gene: TRBD1
abundance: -

CDR3aa: CASSLGQGDSPLHF
CDR3nt: TGTGCCAGCAGCCTTGGACAGGGAGATTCACCCCTCCACTTT
j_gene: TRBJ1-6
v_gene: TRBV4-2
d_gene: TRBD1
abundance: -

CDR3aa: CASSGRGGEAFF
CDR3nt: TGTGCCAGCAGCGGAAGGGGGGGAGAAGCTTTCTTT
j_gene: TRBJ1-1
v_gene: TRBV28
d_gene: -
abundance: -

CDR3aa: CASSYDSYGYTF
CDR3nt: TGTGCCAGCAGCTACGACAGCTATGGCTACACCTTC
j_gene: TRBJ1-2
v_gene: TRBV7-9
d_gene: -
abundance: -

CDR3aa: CSHLTGEDYTF
CDR3nt: TGCAGCCACTTGACAGGGGAAGACTACACCTTC
j_gene: TRBJ1-2
v_gene: TRBV29-1
d_gene: TRBD1
abundance: -

CDR3aa: CASSSKPGHSLPTF
CDR3nt: TGTGCCAGCAGCTCCAAACCCGGACACTCCCTCCCCACCTTC
j_gene: TRBJ1-2
v_gene: TRBV11-2
d_gene: -
abundance: -

CDR3aa: CASSQALLAGGLPSTGELFF
CDR3nt: TGCGCCAGCAGCCAAGCTCTCCTAGCGGGGGGGCTCCCGAGCACCGGGGAGCTGTTTTTT
j_gene: TRBJ2-2
v_gene: TRBV4-1
d_gene: TRBD2
abundance: -

CDR3aa: CASSTREVGEKLFF
CDR3nt: TGTGCCAGTAGTACCAGGGAGGTCGGAGAAAAACTGTTTTTT
j_gene: TRBJ1-4
v_gene: TRBV19
d_gene: -
abundance: -

CDR3aa: CASSGGGPRTQYF
CDR3nt: TGTGCCAGCAGTGGGGGGGGCCCCAGGACCCAGTACTTC
j_gene: TRBJ2-5
v_gene: TRBV2
d_gene: -
abundance: -

CDR3aa: CASSQDSRASTSTF
CDR3nt: TGTGCCAGCAGCCAAGATTCTCGGGCGTCAACTAGCACCTTC
j_gene: TRBJ1-2
v_gene: TRBV14
d_gene: -
abundance: once

CDR3aa: CASSQAGSGGAGDTQYF
CDR3nt: TGTGCCAGCAGCCAGGCAGGGAGCGGGGGTGCCGGGGATACGCAGTATTTT
j_gene: TRBJ2-3
v_gene: TRBV4-2
d_gene: TRBD2
abundance: -

CDR3aa: CASSQVQRGRLAGANVLTF
CDR3nt: TGCGCCAGCAGCCAAGTTCAAAGGGGGCGGTTGGCTGGGGCCAACGTCCTGACTTTC
j_gene: TRBJ2-6
v_gene: TRBV4-1
d_gene: TRBD1
abundance: -

CDR3aa: CASSFSGGVSYNEQFF
CDR3nt: TGTGCCAGCAGCTTTAGCGGGGGAGTCTCCTACAATGAGCAGTTCTTC
j_gene: TRBJ2-1
v_gene: TRBV11-3
d_gene: TRBD2
abundance: -

CDR3aa: CSVVGQGNQPQHF
CDR3nt: TGCAGCGTTGTAGGGCAGGGTAATCAGCCCCAGCATTTT
j_gene: TRBJ1-5
v_gene: TRBV29-1
d_gene: -
abundance: once

CDR3aa: CAAGFSGGSYNEQFF
CDR3nt: TGTGCCGCGGGTTTCAGCGGGGGGTCCTACAATGAGCAGTTCTTC
j_gene: TRBJ2-1
v_gene: TRBV5-4
d_gene: TRBD2
abundance: -

CDR3aa: CASFRPEAFF
CDR3nt: TGTGCCAGCTTCCGTCCTGAAGCTTTCTTT
j_gene: TRBJ1-1
v_gene: TRBV21-1
d_gene: -
abundance: -

CDR3aa: CASSLIENEKLFF
CDR3nt: TGTGCCAGCAGTTTAATAGAGAATGAAAAACTGTTTTTT
j_gene: TRBJ1-4
v_gene: TRBV12-3/TRBV12-4
d_gene: -
abundance: many

CDR3aa: CASSESREQQYF
CDR3nt: TGTGCCAGCAGTGAGAGCAGGGAACAGCAGTACTTC
j_gene: TRBJ2-7
v_gene: TRBV6-1
d_gene: -
abundance: many

CDR3aa: CASSLGQGLFGETQYF
CDR3nt: TGTGCCAGCAGCTTAGGTCAGGGGCTATTTGGAGAGACCCAGTACTTC
j_gene: TRBJ2-5
v_gene: TRBV11-2
d_gene: -
abundance: -

CDR3aa: CASSIQPGSDYGYTF
CDR3nt: TGTGCCAGCAGTATTCAACCCGGGAGTGACTATGGCTACACCTTC
j_gene: TRBJ1-2
v_gene: TRBV6-5
d_gene: -
abundance: -

CDR3aa: CASSQGGPQHF
CDR3nt: TGTGCCAGTAGTCAGGGTGGGCCCCAGCATTTT
j_gene: TRBJ1-5
v_gene: TRBV19
d_gene: -
abundance: -

CDR3aa: CASSIIRVEWYTF
CDR3nt: TGTGCCAGTAGTATAATCCGGGTTGAATGGTACACCTTC
j_gene: TRBJ1-2
v_gene: TRBV19
d_gene: -
abundance: -

CDR3aa: CASRDRVWGYTF
CDR3nt: TGTGCCAGCAGAGACAGGGTTTGGGGCTACACCTTC
j_gene: TRBJ1-2
v_gene: TRBV28
d_gene: TRBD1
abundance: -

CDR3aa: CASSRDRAVTKNIQYF
CDR3nt: TGTGCCAGCAGCCGGGACAGGGCGGTGACCAAAAACATTCAGTACTTC
j_gene: TRBJ2-4
v_gene: TRBV5-6
d_gene: TRBD1
abundance: -

CDR3aa: CASSYSWGGDQPQHF
CDR3nt: TGTGCCAGCAGTTACTCTTGGGGGGGTGACCAGCCCCAGCATTTT
j_gene: TRBJ1-5
v_gene: TRBV6-5
d_gene: -
abundance: once

CDR3aa: CASSLGGEDSPLHF
CDR3nt: TGTGCCAGCAGCTTAGGGGGAGAAGATTCACCCCTCCACTTT
j_gene: TRBJ1-6
v_gene: TRBV11-2
d_gene: -
abundance: -

CDR3aa: CASRDRDNQPQHF
CDR3nt: TGTGCCAGTCGAGACAGGGACAATCAGCCCCAGCATTTT
j_gene: TRBJ1-5
v_gene: TRBV19
d_gene: TRBD1
abundance: few

CDR3aa: CASSRRGMNTEAFF
CDR3nt: TGTGCCAGTAGTAGGAGGGGCATGAACACTGAAGCTTTCTTT
j_gene: TRBJ1-1
v_gene: TRBV19
d_gene: -
abundance: -

CDR3aa: CASSDPTPNQPQHF
CDR3nt: TGTGCCAGCAGTGACCCTACCCCCAACCAGCCCCAGCATTTT
j_gene: TRBJ1-5
v_gene: TRBV6-1
d_gene: -
abundance: -

CDR3aa: CASSIAVMADSPLHF
CDR3nt: TGTGCCAGTAGTATAGCCGTCATGGCAGATTCACCCCTCCACTTT
j_gene: TRBJ1-6
v_gene: TRBV19
d_gene: -
abundance: -

CDR3aa: CASSPEADTQYF
CDR3nt: TGTGCCAGCAGCCCGGAGGCAGATACGCAGTATTTT
j_gene: TRBJ2-3
v_gene: TRBV5-4
d_gene: -
abundance: -

CDR3aa: CASSEDPRRGYTF
CDR3nt: TGCGCCAGCAGCGAGGACCCAAGGAGGGGCTACACCTTC
j_gene: TRBJ1-2
v_gene: TRBV5-1
d_gene: -
abundance: few

CDR3aa: CASSIDRVTEAFF
CDR3nt: TGTGCCAGTAGTATAGATCGGGTTACTGAAGCTTTCTTT
j_gene: TRBJ1-1
v_gene: TRBV19
d_gene: -
abundance: -

CDR3aa: CASSEVTSGGNEQFF
CDR3nt: TGTGCCAGCAGCGAGGTGACTAGCGGGGGTAATGAGCAGTTCTTC
j_gene: TRBJ2-1
v_gene: TRBV14
d_gene: TRBD2
abundance: -

CDR3aa: CAISESQGDGDTQYF
CDR3nt: TGTGCCATCAGTGAGTCTCAGGGGGATGGCGATACGCAGTATTTT
j_gene: TRBJ2-3
v_gene: TRBV10-3
d_gene: TRBD1
abundance: -

CDR3aa: CASTRTSGGQETQYF
CDR3nt: TGTGCCAGCACCCGAACTAGCGGGGGCCAAGAGACCCAGTACTTC
j_gene: TRBJ2-5
v_gene: TRBV3-1/TRBV3-2
d_gene: TRBD2
abundance: -

CDR3aa: CASSFAKWPSGRETQYF
CDR3nt: TGTGCCAGCAGCTTCGCTAAGTGGCCGAGCGGAAGAGAGACCCAGTACTTC
j_gene: TRBJ2-5
v_gene: TRBV11-2
d_gene: -
abundance: -

CDR3aa: CATAKAEANTGELFF
CDR3nt: TGCGCCACCGCGAAGGCAGAGGCGAACACCGGGGAGCTGTTTTTT
j_gene: TRBJ2-2
v_gene: TRBV5-1
d_gene: -
abundance: -

CDR3aa: CASSQEWLAGDNEQFF
CDR3nt: TGCGCCAGCAGCCAAGAGTGGCTAGCGGGGGACAATGAGCAGTTCTTC
j_gene: TRBJ2-1
v_gene: TRBV4-1
d_gene: TRBD2
abundance: -

CDR3aa: CASSEAGAGGHYGYTF
CDR3nt: TGTGCCAGCAGTGAAGCGGGGGCAGGGGGACACTATGGCTACACCTTC
j_gene: TRBJ1-2
v_gene: TRBV6-1
d_gene: TRBD1
abundance: -